The next 10 T cell receptor beta chains were all read from a single sample in a study of blood T cell repertoires in COVID-19. Profiling relied on immunoSEQ multiplex PCR, and the TCRdb table lists in-frame clones only, not all of them. Of about 290,000 clones listed, roughly 90% were seen once; the top ten hold around 1.7%. Sequenced input: PBMCs or T cells enriched from blood (not recorded which). The receptors here all came from a woman between 40 and 55 years old who had recovered from COVID-19.

The V call is TRBV7-9, the J call TRBJ2-5; TRBD2 aligns across 7 bases. Trimming cost V 1 base and J 0 bases; bases outside gene matches: 5. There are 16 residues in the CDR3. Germline assignment: CDR1 SEHNR and CDR2 FQNEAQ (reference sequence). CDR3 coding DNA: TGTGCCAGCAGCTTAGGTCTAGCGGCAGACCAAGAGACCCAGTACTTC. Its protein is CASSLGLAADQETQYF.

The chain joins TRBV27 to TRBJ1-4, with TRBD1 matching over 11 bases. Germline V lookup: CDR1 MNHEY, CDR2 SMNVEV (reference sequence). V trimming: 0 bases; J trimming: 1 base; junction bases outside the gene matches: 16. The CDR3 spans 22 residues. In nucleotides, the CDR3 is TGTGCCAGCAGTTTATCTCGACAACCTCGGACAGGGGGCACGGGAACTAATGAAAAACTGTTTTTT. Translation: CASSLSRQPRTGGTGTNEKLFF.

The rearrangement links TRBV10-3 to TRBJ1-2; D is perhaps TRBD1 (6 bases). V gave up 0 bases and J gave up 0 bases, with 14 bases separating them. Germline V gene data show CDR1 as ENHRY and CDR2 as SYGVKD. CDR3 size: 17 residues. In DNA, the CDR3 is TGTGCCATCAGTGAGTCGGCGGCAGGGGCGACTAACTATGGCTACACCTTC. It translates to CAISESAAGATNYGYTF.

This chain uses TRBV7-9 with TRBJ2-3, with a weak D call TRBD1 (6 bases). The germline V gene has CDR1 SEHNR and CDR2 FQNEAQ (reference sequence). This CDR3 contains 14 residues. V was shortened by 5 bases and J by 6 bases, with 15 bases between the two germline ends. The CDR3 DNA sequence: TGTGCCAGCAGCCCGCGGACAACAGGGGATACGCAGTATTTT. Its translation: CASSPRTTGDTQYF.

The rearrangement joins TRBV27 to TRBJ1-1; TRBD1 might be the D (5 bases). The CDR3 contains 13 residues. Per germline, CDR1 MNHEY and CDR2 SMNVEV (reference sequence). V gave up 8 bases and J gave up 5 bases, with 15 bases separating them. Here the CDR3 reads CASLKGRGTEAFF. The DNA of the CDR3 is TGTGCCAGCCTAAAAGGACGGGGGACTGAAGCTTTCTTT.

The rearrangement links TRBV9 to TRBJ1-1; 9 positions agree with TRBD1. The CDR3 has 17 residues. V lost 4 bases, J lost 1 base, and 11 bases stayed unmatched. Per germline, CDR1 SGDLS and CDR2 YYNGEE. The CDR3 reads CASSPQETGGRNTEAFF. The CDR3 region has the DNA TGTGCCAGCAGCCCCCAGGAGACAGGGGGTCGGAACACTGAAGCTTTCTTT.

The chain combines TRBV19 with TRBJ2-1, with D hard to call. V dropped 6 bases and J dropped 3 bases, with 18 bases sitting between them. Germline CDR1 LNHDA, CDR2 SQIVND (reference sequence). The CDR3 totals 16 residues. The CDR3 sequence: CASREGASQIYNEQFF. Written as DNA, the CDR3 is TGTGCCAGTAGGGAAGGAGCGAGTCAGATCTACAATGAGCAGTTCTTC. The full variable domain, rest sourced from reference TRBV19 and TRBJ2-1, is DGGITQSPKYLFRKEGQNVTLSCEQNLNHDAMYWYRQDPGQGLRLIYYSQIVNDFQKGDIAEGYSVSREKKESFPLTVTSAQKNPTAFYLCASREGASQIYNEQFFGPGTRLTVL.

The chain links TRBV5-5 to TRBJ2-1; D not resolved. The CDR3 length is 15 residues. The V end lost 0 bases, the J end lost 0 bases, and 7 bases lay between the germline ends. Germline assignment: CDR1 SGHKS and CDR2 YYEKEE (reference sequence). The CDR3 nucleotides read TGTGCCAGCAGCTTGGGAGCGAACTCCTACAATGAGCAGTTCTTC. This gives the protein CASSLGANSYNEQFF. The entire variable domain, with the rest obtained from reference TRBV5-5 and TRBJ2-1, is as follows: DAGVTQSPTHLIKTRGQQVTLRCSPISGHKSVSWYQQVLGQGPQFIFQYYEKEERGRGNFPDRFSARQFPNYSSELNVNALLLGDSALYLCASSLGANSYNEQFFGPGTRLTVL.

In this sample, this clone turned up once. The sample carries other DNA sequences with the same CDR3. The chain links TRBV7-2 to TRBJ2-5; weak D call: TRBD1 (5 bases). The CDR3 is 13 residues long. V was shortened by 2 bases and J by 2 bases, with 6 bases between the two germline ends. Germline CDR1 SGHTA, CDR2 FQGNSA. The CDR3 reads CASSLNRQETQYF. The CDR3 DNA sequence: TGTGCCAGCAGCTTAAACAGGCAAGAGACCCAGTACTTC.

The J gene is TRBJ2-1, the V gene TRBV7-9; TRBD1 matches 9 bases. The V segment lost 5 bases and the J segment 8 bases; nucleotides outside the gene matches: 19. This CDR3 contains 18 residues. From germline, CDR1 is SEHNR and CDR2 FQNEAQ (reference sequence). The chain's CDR3 is CASSLGGTGFSRADEQFF. Written as DNA, the CDR3 is TGTGCCAGCAGCCTGGGGGGGACAGGGTTTAGCCGAGCGGATGAGCAGTTCTTC.